The rows below give T cell receptor beta chains drawn from one sample of a study of control samples from healthy donors and cancer patients. Measured with immunoSEQ multiplex PCR; TCRdb has only the in-frame clones, and not every one. The sample lists 85,000 to 120,000 clones, 92% seen once, with 2% to 2.5% in the top ten. What was sequenced was blood. The receptors were gathered from a woman between 18 and 30 years old in good health. The CDR3 runs from the conserved cysteine through the conserved F or W. The order of the fields is D gene, J gene, V gene, clone size, CDR3 protein, CDR3 DNA. D genes are given only for firm matches. Some rows have no size entry. The others give once, few or many, or a class for an expanded clone.

D: TRBD1; J: TRBJ2-1; V: TRBV24-1; size: NA; CDR3: CATSDPGQGTYNEQFF; DNA: TGTGCCACCAGTGACCCGGGACAGGGGACCTACAATGAGCAGTTCTTC
D: TRBD2; J: TRBJ2-1; V: TRBV6-5; size: once; CDR3: CASSPPGGSIHEQFF; DNA: TGTGCCAGCTCTCCACCCGGCGGGAGTATTCATGAGCAGTTCTTC
D: NA; J: TRBJ2-3; V: TRBV6-5; size: NA; CDR3: CASGKDVPADTQYF; DNA: TGTGCCAGCGGGAAAGACGTCCCGGCAGATACGCAGTATTTT
D: NA; J: TRBJ2-3; V: TRBV27; size: NA; CDR3: CASSKEYTQYF; DNA: TGTGCCAGCAGTAAAGAGTATACGCAGTATTTT
D: NA; J: TRBJ2-3; V: TRBV15; size: once; CDR3: CATSRVTGRSDTQYF; DNA: TGTGCCACCAGCAGAGTCACGGGACGATCAGATACGCAGTATTTT
D: NA; J: TRBJ1-1; V: TRBV11-2; size: once; CDR3: CASSLFENTEAFF; DNA: TGTGCCAGCAGCTTATTTGAAAACACTGAAGCTTTCTTT
D: NA; J: TRBJ1-4; V: TRBV11-2; size: NA; CDR3: CASSFGPAGEKLFF; DNA: TGTGCCAGCAGCTTTGGACCGGCCGGGGAAAAACTGTTTTTT
D: TRBD2; J: TRBJ2-1; V: TRBV6-1; size: NA; CDR3: CASSLSGRAHNEQFF; DNA: TGTGCCAGCAGTCTAAGCGGGAGGGCCCACAATGAGCAGTTCTTC
D: NA; J: TRBJ2-7; V: TRBV10-3; size: NA; CDR3: CAISWGNGVHEQYF; DNA: TGTGCCATCAGTTGGGGGAACGGAGTCCACGAGCAGTACTTC
D: NA; J: TRBJ1-1; V: TRBV5-6; size: NA; CDR3: CASSVPGPTEAFF; DNA: TGTGCCAGCAGCGTACCGGGCCCCACTGAAGCTTTCTTT
D: NA; J: TRBJ1-4; V: TRBV9; size: NA; CDR3: CASSVSGTNEKLFF; DNA: TGTGCCAGCAGCGTGTCTGGCACTAATGAAAAACTGTTTTTT
D: NA; J: TRBJ1-1; V: TRBV6-5; size: NA; CDR3: CASSYSWGNTEAFF; DNA: TGTGCCAGCAGTTACTCTTGGGGGAACACTGAAGCTTTCTTT
D: TRBD1; J: TRBJ2-1; V: TRBV29-1; size: NA; CDR3: CSVMGQYNEQFF; DNA: TGCAGCGTCATGGGACAGTACAATGAGCAGTTCTTC
D: NA; J: TRBJ2-5; V: TRBV28; size: NA; CDR3: CASSLPLGGETQYF; DNA: TGTGCCAGCAGTTTACCCTTGGGGGGAGAGACCCAGTACTTC
D: TRBD2; J: TRBJ2-1; V: TRBV11-2; size: NA; CDR3: CASSWGGLLDRNEQFF; DNA: TGTGCCAGCAGCTGGGGGGGGTTACTAGACCGAAATGAGCAGTTCTTC
D: NA; J: TRBJ2-1; V: TRBV4-3; size: NA; CDR3: CASSQEGPRNEQFF; DNA: TGCGCCAGCAGCCAAGAGGGGCCAAGGAATGAGCAGTTCTTC
D: NA; J: TRBJ2-4; V: TRBV6-1; size: few; CDR3: CASSEYAQGIQYF; DNA: TGTGCCAGCAGTGAGTACGCCCAGGGCATTCAGTACTTC
D: NA; J: TRBJ1-4; V: TRBV12-3/TRBV12-4; size: NA; CDR3: CASGTALGEKLFF; DNA: TGTGCCAGCGGAACAGCCCTGGGGGAAAAACTGTTTTTT
D: NA; J: TRBJ1-4; V: TRBV7-9; size: NA; CDR3: CASSFTGMGEKLFF; DNA: TGTGCCAGCAGCTTCACAGGGATGGGTGAAAAACTGTTTTTT
D: NA; J: TRBJ2-7; V: TRBV7-8; size: NA; CDR3: CASSLGHGRTYEQYF; DNA: TGTGCCAGCAGCTTAGGGCACGGGCGAACCTACGAGCAGTACTTC
D: NA; J: TRBJ1-2; V: TRBV7-8; size: few; CDR3: CASSLESAKAYGYTF; DNA: TGTGCCAGCAGCTTAGAGTCGGCCAAAGCTTATGGCTACACCTTC
D: TRBD1; J: TRBJ1-2; V: TRBV19; size: once; CDR3: CASRDSFYYGYTF; DNA: TGTGCCAGTCGGGACAGCTTTTACTATGGCTACACCTTC
D: NA; J: TRBJ1-2; V: TRBV5-8; size: once; CDR3: CASSPVTGRGRNYGYTF; DNA: TGTGCCAGCAGCCCCGTAACGGGCAGGGGAAGAAACTATGGCTACACCTTC
D: NA; J: TRBJ1-2; V: TRBV20-1; size: NA; CDR3: CSAWNYGYTF; DNA: TGCAGTGCTTGGAACTATGGCTACACCTTC
D: NA; J: TRBJ2-7; V: TRBV28; size: NA; CDR3: CASSSRSSYEQYF; DNA: TGTGCCAGCAGTTCCAGGAGCTCCTACGAGCAGTACTTC
D: NA; J: TRBJ1-2; V: TRBV6-2/TRBV6-3; size: NA; CDR3: CASSYREDYGYTF; DNA: TGTGCCAGCAGTTACAGGGAGGACTATGGCTACACCTTC
D: NA; J: TRBJ1-3; V: TRBV9; size: NA; CDR3: CASSPSTRNTIYF; DNA: TGTGCCAGCAGCCCCTCGACGCGAAACACCATATATTTT
D: TRBD1; J: TRBJ2-7; V: TRBV19; size: NA; CDR3: CASSPPPGTGSYEQYF; DNA: TGTGCCAGTAGTCCCCCCCCCGGGACAGGGAGCTACGAGCAGTACTTC
D: NA; J: TRBJ1-1; V: TRBV6-5; size: NA; CDR3: CASRTGPNTEAFF; DNA: TGTGCCAGCAGGACGGGACCGAACACTGAAGCTTTCTTT
D: TRBD2; J: TRBJ2-3; V: TRBV27; size: NA; CDR3: CASPPTGGPGTDTQYF; DNA: TGTGCCAGCCCGCCCACGGGGGGGCCTGGGACAGATACGCAGTATTTT
D: NA; J: TRBJ2-3; V: TRBV6-5; size: NA; CDR3: CASSPRGAPTDTQYF; DNA: TGTGCCAGCAGTCCACGGGGAGCCCCGACAGATACGCAGTATTTT
D: TRBD1; J: TRBJ2-7; V: TRBV2; size: few; CDR3: CASSTDRDYEQYF; DNA: TGTGCCAGCAGTACCGACAGGGACTACGAGCAGTACTTC
D: TRBD2; J: TRBJ2-2; V: TRBV7-2; size: NA; CDR3: CASSIRLAGGNTGELFF; DNA: TGTGCCAGCAGCATCCGACTAGCGGGAGGGAACACCGGGGAGCTGTTTTTT
D: NA; J: TRBJ1-2; V: TRBV28; size: NA; CDR3: CASGLPRGARYGYTF; DNA: TGTGCCAGCGGATTACCCCGGGGGGCAAGATATGGCTACACCTTC
D: NA; J: TRBJ2-6; V: TRBV2; size: NA; CDR3: CASSDLQGVFSGANVLTF; DNA: TGTGCCAGCAGTGATTTGCAGGGAGTTTTCTCTGGGGCCAACGTCCTGACTTTC
D: NA; J: TRBJ1-2; V: TRBV24-1; size: NA; CDR3: CATSDIFGYTF; DNA: TGTGCCACCTCTGATATATTTGGCTACACCTTC
D: NA; J: TRBJ1-1; V: TRBV4-2; size: NA; CDR3: CASSPMDKNTEAFF; DNA: TGTGCCAGCAGCCCCATGGACAAGAACACTGAAGCTTTCTTT
D: TRBD2; J: TRBJ2-1; V: TRBV6-5; size: NA; CDR3: CASSPWREGYNEQFF; DNA: TGTGCCAGCAGTCCCTGGCGGGAGGGGTACAATGAGCAGTTCTTC
D: TRBD2; J: TRBJ2-2; V: TRBV5-1; size: few; CDR3: CASSLLAGSNTGELFF; DNA: TGCGCCAGCAGCTTGTTAGCGGGATCGAACACCGGGGAGCTGTTTTTT
D: NA; J: TRBJ2-7; V: TRBV12-3/TRBV12-4; size: NA; CDR3: CASSSPAYEQYF; DNA: TGTGCCAGCAGTTCTCCTGCCTACGAGCAGTACTTC
D: TRBD1; J: TRBJ2-7; V: TRBV28; size: NA; CDR3: CATRYRGSSYEQYF; DNA: TGTGCCACGAGGTACAGGGGGTCATCCTACGAGCAGTACTTC
D: NA; J: TRBJ1-3; V: TRBV14; size: NA; CDR3: CASSTRHSGNTIYF; DNA: TGTGCCAGCAGTACAAGGCACTCTGGAAACACCATATATTTT
D: TRBD1; J: TRBJ1-1; V: TRBV5-1; size: NA; CDR3: CASSSRTGGTEAFF; DNA: TGCGCCAGCAGCTCCCGGACAGGGGGAACTGAAGCTTTCTTT
D: NA; J: TRBJ1-1; V: TRBV5-4; size: few; CDR3: CASSLVGLTPRAEAFF; DNA: TGTGCCAGCAGCTTGGTGGGACTCACCCCTCGGGCCGAAGCTTTCTTT
D: NA; J: TRBJ2-2; V: TRBV7-2; size: NA; CDR3: CASSPRTGRVRSTGELFF; DNA: TGTGCCAGCAGCCCCCGGACAGGGAGGGTTCGGAGCACCGGGGAGCTGTTTTTT
D: NA; J: TRBJ1-4; V: TRBV11-3; size: NA; CDR3: CASSLDRPDEKLFF; DNA: TGTGCCAGCAGCTTAGACAGACCTGACGAAAAACTGTTTTTT
D: NA; J: TRBJ1-3; V: TRBV28; size: NA; CDR3: CASIPRQPPSGNTIYF; DNA: TGTGCCAGCATTCCCCGGCAGCCTCCCTCTGGAAACACCATATATTTT
D: TRBD2; J: TRBJ2-7; V: TRBV30; size: NA; CDR3: CAWSGQRGRVDEQYF; DNA: TGTGCCTGGAGTGGCCAGCGGGGGAGGGTCGACGAGCAGTACTTC
D: TRBD2; J: TRBJ2-3; V: TRBV11-2; size: NA; CDR3: CASTVRGAGTDTQYF; DNA: TGTGCCAGCACCGTGCGGGGGGCCGGCACAGATACGCAGTATTTT
D: TRBD1; J: TRBJ2-7; V: TRBV6-1; size: NA; CDR3: CASSETGTVRDEQYF; DNA: TGTGCCAGCAGTGAAACCGGGACAGTTCGGGACGAGCAGTACTTC
D: TRBD1; J: TRBJ1-6; V: TRBV18; size: once; CDR3: CASSPHPGTANSPLHF; DNA: TGTGCCAGCTCACCACACCCCGGGACAGCAAATTCACCCCTCCACTTT
D: NA; J: TRBJ1-1; V: TRBV6-5; size: NA; CDR3: CASSPPGRAEAFF; DNA: TGTGCCAGCAGTCCCCCCGGTAGGGCTGAAGCTTTCTTT
D: NA; J: TRBJ2-7; V: TRBV19; size: NA; CDR3: CASSIEVAYEQYF; DNA: TGTGCCAGTAGTATCGAAGTAGCCTACGAGCAGTACTTC
D: NA; J: TRBJ2-1; V: TRBV28; size: NA; CDR3: CAPGGGGPYNEQFF; DNA: TGTGCCCCCGGGGGAGGGGGCCCCTACAATGAGCAGTTCTTC
D: NA; J: TRBJ2-3; V: TRBV5-1; size: NA; CDR3: CASSLSPLTDTQYF; DNA: TGCGCCAGCAGCTTGTCTCCCCTCACAGATACGCAGTATTTT